The clone carrying this T cell receptor beta chain appeared a few times. The antigen is unknown. The data derive from a study of CD8 T cells in ankylosing spondylitis. Libraries of TCR beta came from quantitative 5'-RACE with molecular barcodes. TCRdb re-derived calls from the 5' RACE reads in MiXCR, one entry per CDR3 protein. In the table there are some 840,000 distinct CDR3 sequences, approximately 12% of which are singletons. The CDR3 consists of 16 residues. Germline-derived CDR1 and CDR2 are MDHEN and SYDVKM. Trimming took off 5 bases at V and 2 bases at J, with 19 bases between the two ends. Findings and caveats of the study: One TCR beta motif, made up of 7 or 8 highly homologous variants, appeared characteristic of ankylosing spondylitis blood. In peripheral blood, disease-linked CD8+ clones occurred at relatively low frequencies.

The sample comprised blood, either unsorted or a sorted T cell fraction (not recorded which). The J gene is TRBJ2-7, the V gene TRBV28, with a weak D call TRBD2 (5 bases). The TCR was taken from a male donor with ankylosing spondylitis. The CDR3 spells CASSLRGRMDPYEQYF. The CDR3 DNA sequence: TGTGCCAGCAGTCTCCGGGGTCGGATGGATCCCTACGAGCAGTACTTC.